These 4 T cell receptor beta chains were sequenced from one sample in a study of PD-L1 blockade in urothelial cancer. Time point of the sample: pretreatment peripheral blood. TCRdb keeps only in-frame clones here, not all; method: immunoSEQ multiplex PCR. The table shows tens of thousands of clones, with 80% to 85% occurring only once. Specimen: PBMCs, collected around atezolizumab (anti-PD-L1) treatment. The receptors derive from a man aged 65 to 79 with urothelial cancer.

The CDR3 sequence is CSVSGSGEAFF. In nucleotides, the CDR3 is TGCAGCGTGTCCGGTTCGGGGGAAGCTTTCTTT. The chain combines TRBV29-1 with TRBJ1-1; D unclear. Trimming stripped 6 bases from V and 8 bases from J, with 13 bases between. Germline assignment: CDR1 SQVTM and CDR2 ANQGSEA. This CDR3 spans 11 amino acids.

CDR3 region: CASNRVPTGEQYF. The DNA for the CDR3 is TGTGCCAGCAACCGGGTCCCCACCGGCGAGCAGTACTTC. This chain joins TRBV14 and TRBJ2-7; D remains ambiguous. CDR3 size: 13 residues. Germline V gene sequence: CDR1 SGHDN, CDR2 FVKESK. V lost 7 bases and J 6 bases, leaving 16 bases between the germline ends.

The DNA for the CDR3 is TGTGCCAGCAGTTTCCCGGGACAGGGCCGGACAGATACGCAGTATTTT. It translates to CASSFPGQGRTDTQYF. The chain employs TRBV25-1 and TRBJ2-3; 9 bases map to TRBD1. The CDR3 is 16 residues long. V lost 5 bases, J lost 3 bases, and 9 bases stayed unmatched. Germline assignment: CDR1 MGHDK and CDR2 SYGVNS.

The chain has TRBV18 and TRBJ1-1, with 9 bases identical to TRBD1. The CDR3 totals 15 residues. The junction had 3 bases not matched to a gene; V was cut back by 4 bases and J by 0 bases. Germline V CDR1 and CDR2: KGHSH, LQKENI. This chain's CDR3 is CASSQRQGVNTEAFF. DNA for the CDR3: TGTGCCAGCTCACAAAGACAGGGGGTGAACACTGAAGCTTTCTTT.